Listed here are 15 T cell receptor beta chains from one sample, sequenced in a study of metastatic and nonmetastatic thyroid tumors (dated by TCRdb to about 2020). The library was made by PCR. The sample was run on an Illumina HiSeq 4000. Clones were called with MiXCR by TCRdb after fastp trimmed the public reads at Q25, and only in-frame beta chains were retained. The sample table holds 15,000 to 20,000 clones, of which roughly 32% were seen once. The top ten constitute about 10% of the sample. No patient had received any treatment before thyroid surgery. The sample was blood. Every receptor here comes from a female donor with papillary thyroid cancer or a benign thyroid nodule (not recorded which). Some clones in this sample may be carry-over from other donors' samples.

The rearrangement uses TRBV5-1 and TRBJ2-3; D is ambiguous. The CDR3 has 15 amino acids. The germline V gene encodes CDR1 SGHRS and CDR2 YFSETQ. The V gene lost 0 bases and the J gene lost 4 bases, with 12 bases spanning the gap. The CDR3 sequence is CASSLGTVAPDTQYF. The CDR3 nucleotides are TGCGCCAGCAGCTTGGGCACCGTAGCCCCAGATACGCAGTATTTT.

The genes are TRBV30 and TRBJ2-7; D is perhaps TRBD1 (6 bases). The CDR3 totals 11 residues. Per the germline V gene, CDR1 is GTSNPN and CDR2 is SVGIG (reference sequence). CDR3 nucleotide sequence: TGTGCTTTACAGGGTTTATACGAGCAGTACTTC. Encoded protein: CALQGLYEQYF.

The chain couples TRBV7-9 to TRBJ1-1, with TRBD1 matching 7 bases. The CDR3 covers 14 residues. The V segment lost 5 bases and the J segment 1 base; nucleotides outside the gene matches: 4. Germline V gene sequence: CDR1 SEHNR, CDR2 FQNEAQ (reference sequence). CDR3 sequence: CASSPTGSNTEAFF. The CDR3 bases are TGTGCCAGCAGCCCGACAGGGTCGAACACTGAAGCTTTCTTT.

V and J are TRBV4-2 and TRBJ2-3; TRBD1 matches at 10 bases. CDR3 length: 16 residues. Germline assignment: CDR1 LGHNA and CDR2 YNFKEQ. Germline trimming cut 4 bases from V and 2 bases from J; bases unmatched to any gene: 6. This CDR3 is CASSRGTGEVTDTQYF. Here the CDR3 DNA reads TGTGCCAGCAGCCGGGGGACAGGGGAGGTCACAGATACGCAGTATTTT.

The chain is built from TRBV11-2 and TRBJ2-2, with no clear D. Trimming cost V 0 bases and J 7 bases, with 6 bases left between them. The CDR3 is 13 residues long. Germline V gene lookup returns CDR1 SGHAT and CDR2 FQNNGV. This CDR3 is CASSLEGIGELFF. DNA for the CDR3: TGTGCCAGCAGCTTAGAAGGGATCGGGGAGCTGTTTTTT.

This clone counts as medium-sized. The chain couples TRBV2 to TRBJ1-2; D is unclear. Germline V gives CDR1 SNHLY, CDR2 FYNNEI. Trimming cost V 3 bases and J 0 bases, with 11 bases left between them. The CDR3 runs 15 residues. CDR3 in DNA: TGTGCCAGCAGTGACCCCGTATCTTCTAACTATGGCTACACCTTC. Its protein product is CASSDPVSSNYGYTF.

In nucleotides, the CDR3 is TGTGCCAGCAGTGAAATTTGTGGGCAAAGTTGCTATGGCTACACCTTC. Translation: CASSEICGQSCYGYTF. The chain uses TRBV6-1 and TRBJ1-2; D remains unclear. V gave up 2 bases and J gave up 4 bases, with 17 bases separating them. There are 16 residues in the CDR3. Germline V lookup: CDR1 MNHNS, CDR2 SASEGT.

This rearrangement joins TRBV11-2 to TRBJ2-3; perhaps TRBD1 as D (5 bases). V shed 0 bases and J shed 1 base, with 8 bases lying between them. Germline CDR1 SGHAT, CDR2 FQNNGV. This CDR3 comprises 15 residues. CDR3 region: CASSLENRRTDTQYF. The CDR3 DNA follows: TGTGCCAGCAGCTTAGAAAACAGGCGCACAGATACGCAGTATTTT.

By share, this clone ranks as medium-sized. V usage is TRBV6-2 or TRBV6-3 and J usage is TRBJ2-1; 9 nucleotides line up with TRBD2. V lost 0 bases to trimming and J lost 3 bases; unmatched junction nucleotides: 6. This CDR3 spans 17 amino acids. Germline CDR1 and CDR2: MNHEY and SVGEGT. In DNA form, the CDR3 reads TGTGCCAGCAGTTACTCGAGTCCTAGCGGGGTCTACAATGAGCAGTTCTTC. Translated: CASSYSSPSGVYNEQFF.

To note about this clone: Other DNA sequences in the same sample also yield this CDR3. The chain joins TRBV20-1 to TRBJ1-1; D not certain. The CDR3 contains 12 residues. Germline CDR1 DFQATT, CDR2 SNEGSKA (reference sequence). V lost 6 bases to trimming and J lost 0 bases, with 8 bases between them. CDR3 region: CSARPLNTEAFF. The CDR3 coding sequence is TGCAGTGCCAGACCGTTGAACACTGAAGCTTTCTTT.

This clone is labeled as medium-sized. The rearrangement joins TRBV28 to TRBJ2-7; 9 nucleotides align to TRBD1. Germline V lookup: CDR1 MDHEN, CDR2 SYDVKM. The junction had 3 bases not matched to a gene; V was cut back by 4 bases and J by 2 bases. The length of the CDR3 is 14 residues. The CDR3 loop is CASSSGQGTYEQYF. The CDR3 DNA is TGTGCCAGCAGTTCGGGACAGGGTACCTACGAGCAGTACTTC.

The V and J genes are TRBV6-2 or TRBV6-3 and TRBJ2-2, with TRBD1 identical over 9 bases. Germline-derived CDR1 and CDR2 are MNHEY and SVGEGT. Trimming removed 6 bases from V and 3 bases from J; junction bases left unmatched: 20. CDR3 length: 20 amino acids. CDR3 sequence (DNA): TGTGCCAGCAGGGGCCTCCCTGTGGGACAGGGTGATAACTACACCGGGGAGCTGTTTTTT. Protein: CASRGLPVGQGDNYTGELFF.

This clone ranks as medium-sized. The chain combines TRBV5-1 with TRBJ2-3, with TRBD2 matching over 10 bases. Germline V lookup: CDR1 SGHRS, CDR2 YFSETQ. The CDR3 length is 16 residues. V lost 1 base, J lost 6 bases, and 8 bases stayed unmatched. This CDR3 is CASSLLALAGVDTQYF. DNA of the CDR3: TGCGCCAGCAGCTTGTTGGCCCTAGCGGGGGTTGATACGCAGTATTTT.

This chain links TRBV11-3 with TRBJ2-3, with D hard to call. This CDR3 is 13 amino acids long. The V gene lost 1 base and the J gene lost 5 bases, with 7 bases spanning the gap. Germline V lookup: CDR1 SGHNT, CDR2 YENEEA. CDR3 amino acids: CASSLAGGDTQYF. Here the CDR3 DNA reads TGTGCCAGCAGCTTAGCGGGCGGAGATACGCAGTATTTT.

This clone is medium-sized in the sample. The chain employs TRBV6-5 and TRBJ2-6; 10 positions match TRBD1. The germline V gene has CDR1 MNHEY and CDR2 SVGAGI. J lost 1 base, V lost 3 bases, and 3 bases had no gene match. The CDR3 is 17 residues long. In DNA, the CDR3 is TGTGCCAGCAGTTATGGGGACAGGGGATCTGGGGCCAACGTCCTGACTTTC. Protein product: CASSYGDRGSGANVLTF.